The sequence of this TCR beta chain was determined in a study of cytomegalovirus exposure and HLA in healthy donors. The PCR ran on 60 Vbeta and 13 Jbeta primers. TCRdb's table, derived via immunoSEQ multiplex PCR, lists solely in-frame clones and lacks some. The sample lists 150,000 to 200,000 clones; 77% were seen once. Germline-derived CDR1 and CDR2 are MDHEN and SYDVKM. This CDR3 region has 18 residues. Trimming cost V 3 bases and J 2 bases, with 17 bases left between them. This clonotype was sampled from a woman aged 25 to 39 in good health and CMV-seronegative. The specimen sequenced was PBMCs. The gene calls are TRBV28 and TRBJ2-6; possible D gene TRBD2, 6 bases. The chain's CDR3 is CASSLPHGGGTGANVLTF. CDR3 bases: TGTGCCAGCAGTTTGCCCCATGGTGGAGGGACTGGGGCCAACGTCCTGACTTTC.